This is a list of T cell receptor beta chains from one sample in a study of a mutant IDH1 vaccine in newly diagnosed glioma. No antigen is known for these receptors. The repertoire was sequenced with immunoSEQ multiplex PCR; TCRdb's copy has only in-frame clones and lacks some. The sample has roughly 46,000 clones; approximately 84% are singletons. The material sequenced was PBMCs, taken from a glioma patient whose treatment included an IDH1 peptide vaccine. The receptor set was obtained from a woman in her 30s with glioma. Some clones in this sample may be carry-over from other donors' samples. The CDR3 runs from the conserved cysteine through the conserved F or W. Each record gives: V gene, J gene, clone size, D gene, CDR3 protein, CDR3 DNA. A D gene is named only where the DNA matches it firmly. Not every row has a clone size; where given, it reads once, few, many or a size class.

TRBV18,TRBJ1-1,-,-,CASSSGTGNTEAFF,TGTGCCAGCTCGTCCGGGACGGGGAACACTGAAGCTTTCTTT
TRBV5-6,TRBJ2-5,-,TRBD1,CASSLDRGRGVETQYF,TGTGCCAGCAGCTTGGACAGGGGGCGCGGGGTGGAGACCCAGTACTTC
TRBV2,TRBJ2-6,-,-,CASTPRPGPYSGANVLTF,TGTGCCAGCACTCCCCGGCCAGGCCCTTACTCTGGGGCCAACGTCCTGACTTTC
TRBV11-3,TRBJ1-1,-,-,CASSAGLNTEAFF,TGTGCCAGCAGCGCCGGGTTGAACACTGAAGCTTTCTTT
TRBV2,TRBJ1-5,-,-,CASSTIGQDQHF,TGTGCCAGCAGTACGATCGGACAAGATCAGCATTTT
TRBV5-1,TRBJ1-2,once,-,CASSLGFGSNYGYTF,TGCGCCAGCAGCTTGGGCTTCGGCTCTAACTATGGCTACACCTTC
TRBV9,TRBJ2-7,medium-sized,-,CASAPSAKSSPYEQYF,TGTGCCAGCGCCCCCTCGGCGAAAAGTAGTCCCTACGAGCAGTACTTC
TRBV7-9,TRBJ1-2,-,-,CASSGDVANYGYTF,TGTGCCAGCAGCGGGGACGTGGCTAACTATGGCTACACCTTC
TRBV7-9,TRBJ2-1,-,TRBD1,CASLWTGVPNEQFF,TGTGCCAGCCTCTGGACAGGGGTCCCCAATGAGCAGTTCTTC
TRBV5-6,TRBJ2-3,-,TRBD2,CASSLGTSGPVF,TGTGCCAGCAGCTTGGGGACTAGCGGGCCAGTTTTT
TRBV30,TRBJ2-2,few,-,CAWTDTGELFF,TGTGCCTGGACTGACACCGGGGAGCTGTTTTTT
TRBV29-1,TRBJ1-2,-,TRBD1,CSVEGQGSGGYTF,TGCAGCGTAGAGGGACAGGGGTCGGGCGGCTACACCTTC
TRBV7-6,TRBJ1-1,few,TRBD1,CASSQQGARAEAFF,TGTGCCAGCAGCCAACAGGGGGCCCGCGCTGAAGCTTTCTTT
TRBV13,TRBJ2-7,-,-,CASTRLAYEQYF,TGTGCCAGCACCAGACTAGCCTACGAGCAGTACTTC
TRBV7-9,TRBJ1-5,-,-,CASSFTYGGGNQPQHF,TGTGCCAGCAGCTTCACCTATGGGGGGGGCAATCAGCCCCAGCATTTT
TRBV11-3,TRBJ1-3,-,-,CASSSIENTIYF,TGTGCCAGCAGCTCGATTGAGAACACCATATATTTT
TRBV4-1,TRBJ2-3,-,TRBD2,CASSQEVLAEVADTQYF,TGCGCCAGCAGCCAAGAGGTACTAGCGGAGGTGGCAGATACGCAGTATTTT
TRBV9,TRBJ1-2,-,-,CASSPSGGGAEYGYTF,TGTGCCAGCAGCCCATCGGGTGGGGGCGCTGAGTATGGCTACACCTTC
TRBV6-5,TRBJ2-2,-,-,CASSWDTGELFF,TGTGCCAGCAGTTGGGACACCGGGGAGCTGTTTTTT
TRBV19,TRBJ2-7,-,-,CASSQDRYGDEQYF,TGTGCCAGTAGCCAAGACAGGTATGGCGACGAGCAGTACTTC
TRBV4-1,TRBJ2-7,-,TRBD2,CASSQVQRGSYEQYF,TGCGCCAGCAGCCAAGTCCAGCGGGGCTCCTACGAGCAGTACTTC
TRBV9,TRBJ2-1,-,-,CASSVVSAGRDEQFF,TGTGCCAGCAGCGTAGTCTCGGCGGGACGGGATGAGCAGTTCTTC
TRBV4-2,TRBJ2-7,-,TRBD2,CASSQTLAGTSGRSTEQYF,TGTGCCAGCAGCCAAACGCTTGCTGGGACTAGCGGGAGGTCTACCGAGCAGTACTTC
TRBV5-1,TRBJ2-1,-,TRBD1,CASREAGGSYNEQFF,TGCGCCAGCAGAGAGGCAGGGGGCTCCTACAATGAGCAGTTCTTC
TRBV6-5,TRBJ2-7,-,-,CASSYYDSLSEQYF,TGTGCCAGCAGCTACTACGACAGCCTCTCCGAGCAGTACTTC
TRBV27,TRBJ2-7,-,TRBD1,CASSLTLWDSGVSYEQYF,TGTGCCAGCAGTTTAACCCTCTGGGACAGCGGAGTGTCCTACGAGCAGTACTTC
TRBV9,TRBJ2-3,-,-,CASNHARPTDTQYF,TGTGCCAGCAATCACGCTCGCCCCACAGATACGCAGTATTTT
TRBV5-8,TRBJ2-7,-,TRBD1,CASSLIGQGGYEQYF,TGTGCCAGCAGCTTAATCGGACAGGGGGGTTACGAGCAGTACTTC
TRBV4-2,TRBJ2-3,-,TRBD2,CASSQAWSSGSGRGDTQYF,TGTGCCAGCAGCCAAGCGTGGAGTAGCGGGAGTGGACGTGGAGATACGCAGTATTTT
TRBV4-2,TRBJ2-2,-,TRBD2,CASSRGLADTGELFF,TGTGCCAGCAGCCGTGGACTAGCGGACACCGGGGAGCTGTTTTTT
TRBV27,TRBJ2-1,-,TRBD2,CASSLLETSSYNEQFF,TGTGCCAGCAGTTTGTTAGAGACTAGCTCTTACAATGAGCAGTTCTTC
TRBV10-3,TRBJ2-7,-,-,CAISPSRGLQFYEQYF,TGTGCCATCAGCCCCAGCCGGGGGCTTCAGTTCTACGAGCAGTACTTC
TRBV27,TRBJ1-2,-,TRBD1,CASSLGQGGNGYTF,TGTGCCAGCAGTTTAGGACAGGGGGGGAATGGCTACACCTTC
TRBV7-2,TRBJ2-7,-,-,CASSALTRRDEQYF,TGTGCCAGCAGCGCTTTGACTAGGCGAGACGAGCAGTACTTC
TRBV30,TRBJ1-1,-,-,CAWSVRQGEAFF,TGTGCCTGGAGTGTTCGTCAGGGCGAAGCTTTCTTT
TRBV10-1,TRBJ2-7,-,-,CASKPRGKSYEQYF,TGCGCCAGCAAACCCCGTGGCAAGTCCTACGAGCAGTACTTC
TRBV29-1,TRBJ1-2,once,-,CSVERDYGYTF,TGCAGCGTTGAAAGGGACTATGGCTACACCTTC
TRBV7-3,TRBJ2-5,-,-,CASSLGNGVVEETQYF,TGTGCCAGCAGCTTAGGAAACGGAGTGGTGGAAGAGACCCAGTACTTC
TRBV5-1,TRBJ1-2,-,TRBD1,CASSLAGGDGYTF,TGCGCCAGCAGCCTAGCAGGGGGCGACGGCTACACCTTC
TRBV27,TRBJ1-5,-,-,CASSFQAPLTAINQPQHF,TGTGCCAGCAGTTTCCAAGCCCCACTGACGGCTATCAATCAGCCCCAGCATTTT
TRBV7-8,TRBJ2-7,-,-,CASRFQPSTSYEQYF,TGTGCCAGCAGGTTCCAGCCTTCTACATCGTACGAGCAGTACTTC
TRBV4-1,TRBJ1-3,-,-,CASSQEEDIDSGNTIYF,TGCGCCAGCAGCCAAGAAGAGGACATAGACTCTGGAAACACCATATATTTT
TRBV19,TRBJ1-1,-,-,CASSIARNTEAFF,TGTGCCAGTAGTATCGCGAGGAACACTGAAGCTTTCTTT
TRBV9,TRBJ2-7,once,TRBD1,CASSVSGTGTYEQYF,TGTGCCAGCAGCGTAAGTGGGACAGGGACCTACGAGCAGTACTTC
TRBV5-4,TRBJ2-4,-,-,CASSLIGLAKGKNIQYF,TGTGCCAGCAGCTTGATTGGGCTAGCGAAGGGCAAAAACATTCAGTACTTC
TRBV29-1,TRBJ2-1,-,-,CSVDLRALLVRRQFF,TGCAGCGTTGACCTCCGGGCCCTCTTGGTGAGGCGGCAGTTCTTC
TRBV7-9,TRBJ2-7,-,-,CASSPVVSFHEQYF,TGTGCCAGCAGCCCCGTGGTTAGCTTCCACGAGCAGTACTTC
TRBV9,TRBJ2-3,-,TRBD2,CASSVRGSGSTDTQYF,TGTGCCAGCAGCGTAAGGGGTAGCGGGAGCACAGATACGCAGTATTTT
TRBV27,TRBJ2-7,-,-,CASSPGGGYEQYF,TGTGCCAGCAGCCCCGGAGGGGGCTACGAGCAGTACTTC
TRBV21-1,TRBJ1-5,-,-,CASSKGWDRGYSNQPQHF,TGTGCCAGCAGCAAAGGATGGGACAGGGGATATAGCAATCAGCCCCAGCATTTT
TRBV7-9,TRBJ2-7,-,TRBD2,CASRGAGSGLEQYF,TGTGCCAGCAGGGGAGCGGGATCGGGTCTCGAGCAGTACTTC
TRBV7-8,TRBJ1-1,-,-,CASSFAIPLTGTEAFF,TGTGCCAGCAGCTTCGCAATTCCCCTCACGGGTACTGAAGCTTTCTTT
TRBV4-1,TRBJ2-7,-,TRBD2,CASAYGTTVSGYEQYF,TGCGCCAGTGCATATGGGACTACCGTTAGCGGCTACGAGCAGTACTTC
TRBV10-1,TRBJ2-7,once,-,CASSESGGPYEQYF,TGCGCCAGCAGTGAGTCCGGTGGGCCCTACGAGCAGTACTTC
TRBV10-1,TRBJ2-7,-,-,CASSPRPSYEQYF,TGCGCCAGCAGTCCCAGACCCTCCTACGAGCAGTACTTC
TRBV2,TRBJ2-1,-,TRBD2,CASSEGSGGSSYNEQFF,TGTGCCAGCAGTGAGGGCTCGGGGGGGAGCTCCTACAATGAGCAGTTCTTC
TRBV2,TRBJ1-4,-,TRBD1,CASSRQGAYEKLFF,TGTGCCAGCAGCCGACAGGGGGCTTATGAAAAACTGTTTTTT
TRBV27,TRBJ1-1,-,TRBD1,CASKPRGHRDTEAFF,TGTGCCAGCAAACCCAGGGGGCATAGGGACACTGAAGCTTTCTTT
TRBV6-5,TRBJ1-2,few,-,CASSYSAGHYGYTF,TGTGCCAGCAGTTACTCTGCAGGGCACTATGGCTACACCTTC